This T cell receptor beta chain was obtained from a study of identical twins. Trimming at V came to 4 bases and at J to 3 bases, leaving 6 bases not matched to a gene. The CDR3 spans 14 residues. Germline CDR1 reads SEHNR; CDR2 reads FQNEAQ (reference sequence). TCRdb reanalysed the 5' RACE reads using MiXCR and keeps one entry per CDR3 protein. This table has roughly 280,000 distinct CDR3 sequences, roughly 9.8% appearing once. This clonotype has a handful of counts. This same sample was also taken into another study, of yellow fever vaccine responses in identical twins.

The specimen was CD8+ T cells sorted from blood. The genes are TRBV7-9 and TRBJ2-7, with 7 bases matching TRBD1. The sequence was obtained from a woman aged 18-29 years in good health. The CDR3 region is CASSSYTGVYEQYF. The CDR3 DNA follows: TGTGCCAGCAGCTCATATACAGGGGTCTACGAGCAGTACTTC.